Listed below are T cell receptor beta chains from one sample, sequenced in a study of OX40 agonist ivuxolimab in advanced cancers. Some clones are missing from TCRdb's copy, which holds only in-frame ones; the method was immunoSEQ multiplex PCR. Of tens of thousands of clones in the sample, approximately 86% were seen once. Sequencing was performed on CD4+ or CD8+ T cells sorted from blood, taken in a trial of the OX40 agonist ivuxolimab. All receptors come from an adult with an advanced solid tumor such as melanoma, head and neck, liver or kidney cancer. The CDR3 runs from the conserved cysteine through the conserved F or W. The D gene is left open where the match is weak. Not every row has a clone size; where given, it reads once, few, many or a size class.

abundance	v_gene	d_gene	j_gene	CDR3aa	CDR3nt
-	TRBV10-3	TRBD1	TRBJ2-7	CATKRDRRSSYEQYF	TGTGCCACCAAGAGGGACAGGCGAAGCTCCTACGAGCAGTACTTC
-	TRBV5-1	-	TRBJ2-7	CASSPTGTPSSYEQYF	TGCGCCAGCAGCCCGACCGGGACCCCGAGCTCCTACGAGCAGTACTTC
-	TRBV7-9	TRBD1	TRBJ2-3	CASSSDRGPADTQYF	TGTGCCAGCAGCTCTGACAGGGGGCCGGCAGATACGCAGTATTTT
-	TRBV5-4	-	TRBJ2-5	CASSQASETQYF	TGTGCCAGCAGCCAAGCTTCTGAGACCCAGTACTTC
-	TRBV7-9	TRBD1	TRBJ2-7	CASSRGQGAAYEQYF	TGTGCCAGCAGCCGGGGACAGGGGGCGGCCTACGAGCAGTACTTC
once	TRBV10-2	-	TRBJ1-2	CASSEPDSYGYTF	TGCGCCAGCAGTGAGCCGGACAGCTATGGCTACACCTTC
-	TRBV5-8	TRBD1	TRBJ1-4	CASSTKDRGSEKLFF	TGTGCCAGCAGCACGAAGGACAGGGGGTCGGAAAAACTGTTTTTT
-	TRBV7-3	-	TRBJ2-5	CASSRLGGETQYF	TGTGCCAGCAGCCGCCTTGGGGGGGAGACCCAGTACTTC
-	TRBV19	-	TRBJ2-1	CASSIVPDSSPFF	TGTGCCAGTAGTATAGTCCCTGACAGTTCCCCGTTCTTC
-	TRBV2	-	TRBJ1-1	CASSEPGGRDPMNTEAFF	TGTGCCAGCAGTGAACCCGGGGGGAGAGATCCGATGAACACTGAAGCTTTCTTT
-	TRBV30	-	TRBJ2-2	CAWSRRNTGELFF	TGTGCCTGGAGCCGGAGAAACACCGGGGAGCTGTTTTTT
-	TRBV29-1	TRBD1	TRBJ1-2	CSEGQGNAGKGYTF	TGCAGCGAGGGACAGGGGAACGCAGGAAAAGGCTACACCTTC
-	TRBV9	-	TRBJ2-5	CASSARQVSGGETQYF	TGTGCCAGCAGCGCTCGACAGGTATCGGGAGGAGAGACCCAGTACTTC
-	TRBV21-1	-	TRBJ1-5	CASNLNQPQHF	TGTGCCAGCAATTTAAATCAGCCCCAGCATTTT
-	TRBV25-1	TRBD2	TRBJ2-7	CASSATSGGEQYF	TGTGCCAGCAGTGCAACTAGCGGGGGTGAGCAGTACTTC
-	TRBV27	TRBD2	TRBJ2-3	CASSFQRGGTDTQYF	TGTGCCAGCAGTTTCCAGCGGGGTGGCACAGATACGCAGTATTTT
-	TRBV29-1	TRBD1	TRBJ1-2	CSVALGTGGYGYTF	TGCAGCGTTGCCTTAGGGACAGGGGGCTATGGCTACACCTTC
-	TRBV28	TRBD2	TRBJ2-2	CASSKDGSRRGTGELFF	TGTGCCAGCAGTAAAGACGGTTCGCGGCGGGGGACCGGGGAGCTGTTTTTT
-	TRBV7-2	-	TRBJ2-3	CASSLVRDRTGADTQYF	TGTGCCAGCAGCTTAGTCCGGGACAGAACGGGGGCAGATACGCAGTATTTT
-	TRBV27	-	TRBJ2-7	CASSHLTEQYF	TGTGCCAGCAGCCATCTGACGGAGCAGTACTTC
-	TRBV7-8	-	TRBJ1-4	CASSLRGPTNEKLFF	TGTGCCAGCAGCTTACGGGGGCCGACTAATGAAAAACTGTTTTTT
-	TRBV14	-	TRBJ1-6	CASSQQDNSPLHF	TGTGCCAGCAGCCAACAGGACAATTCACCCCTCCACTTT
-	TRBV9	-	TRBJ2-7	CASSSRDPTDEQYF	TGTGCCAGCAGCTCCCGGGACCCCACCGACGAGCAGTACTTC
-	TRBV5-1	-	TRBJ2-3	CASSLWGDIGGSDTQYF	TGCGCCAGCAGCTTGTGGGGGGACATAGGAGGGTCAGATACGCAGTATTTT
-	TRBV11-3	-	TRBJ2-3	CASSLLDLDTQYF	TGTGCCAGCAGCTTACTGGATTTGGATACGCAGTATTTT
once	TRBV7-2	-	TRBJ2-2	CASSLFNTGELFF	TGTGCCAGCAGCTTATTTAACACCGGGGAGCTGTTTTTT
-	TRBV6-5	-	TRBJ1-1	CASSYNIMNTEAFF	TGTGCCAGCAGTTACAACATCATGAACACTGAAGCTTTCTTT
-	TRBV2	-	TRBJ2-5	CASQTTALLRETQYF	TGTGCCAGCCAGACGACGGCGTTGTTGAGGGAGACCCAGTACTTC
-	TRBV5-4	-	TRBJ1-4	CASSPGIPRDEKLFF	TGTGCCAGCAGCCCCGGGATCCCGCGGGACGAAAAACTGTTTTTT
-	TRBV9	-	TRBJ2-2	CASSPQSGQSTGELFF	TGTGCCAGCAGCCCCCAGTCGGGACAAAGCACCGGGGAGCTGTTTTTT
-	TRBV7-2	TRBD2	TRBJ2-1	CASILRAGGTSYNEQFF	TGTGCCAGCATCCTTCGGGCGGGGGGCACTTCCTACAATGAGCAGTTCTTC
-	TRBV7-9	-	TRBJ1-4	CASSAITGEKLFF	TGTGCCAGCAGCGCAATAACAGGAGAAAAACTGTTTTTT
-	TRBV5-1	TRBD1	TRBJ2-5	CASSLGTGGETQYF	TGCGCCAGCAGCTTGGGGACAGGGGGAGAGACCCAGTACTTC
-	TRBV5-1	-	TRBJ1-2	CASSLGGTDGNYGYTF	TGCGCCAGCAGCTTGGGGGGAACCGACGGTAACTATGGCTACACCTTC
-	TRBV28	-	TRBJ1-1	CASSLVTGLGAFF	TGTGCCAGCAGTTTGGTAACGGGTCTGGGGGCTTTCTTT
few	TRBV10-3	-	TRBJ1-1	CAISDQILNTEAFF	TGTGCCATCAGTGATCAGATACTGAACACTGAAGCTTTCTTT
-	TRBV28	-	TRBJ1-3	CASSLRNTIYF	TGTGCCAGCAGTTTGCGGAACACCATATATTTT
-	TRBV28	-	TRBJ2-4	CASSRGIQYF	TGTGCCAGCAGCCGTGGCATTCAGTACTTC
once	TRBV2	-	TRBJ1-1	CASSENRRTEAFF	TGTGCCAGCAGTGAAAATAGGAGGACTGAAGCTTTCTTT
-	TRBV30	-	TRBJ1-6	CAWSVSPRPSPLHF	TGTGCCTGGAGTGTATCCCCAAGGCCTTCACCCCTCCACTTT
once	TRBV6-5	-	TRBJ2-2	CASSYDLRTGELFF	TGTGCCAGCAGTTACGACCTTAGGACCGGGGAGCTGTTTTTT
once	TRBV12-5	TRBD1	TRBJ1-5	CASGSPGQDNQPQHF	TGTGCTAGTGGCTCCCCGGGACAGGACAATCAGCCCCAGCATTTT
-	TRBV28	-	TRBJ1-2	CASSSQGGRGSNGYTF	TGTGCCAGCAGTTCCCAAGGAGGAAGGGGGAGTAATGGCTACACCTTC
-	TRBV5-1	-	TRBJ1-1	CASSLEVNTEAFF	TGCGCCAGCAGCTTGGAAGTAAACACTGAAGCTTTCTTT
-	TRBV7-8	-	TRBJ2-5	CASSVVPAEGWETQYF	TGTGCCAGCAGCGTAGTCCCGGCGGAGGGGTGGGAGACCCAGTACTTC
-	TRBV4-3	-	TRBJ2-1	CASSRRGQGNNEQFF	TGCGCCAGCAGCCGCCGGGGGCAGGGAAACAATGAGCAGTTCTTC
-	TRBV21-1	-	TRBJ1-5	CASSIGGLNLTHQPQHF	TGTGCCAGCAGCATAGGAGGGCTCAATCTGACCCATCAGCCCCAGCATTTT
-	TRBV28	-	TRBJ2-7	CASSLVSVSYEQYF	TGTGCCAGCAGTTTAGTATCCGTATCCTACGAGCAGTACTTC